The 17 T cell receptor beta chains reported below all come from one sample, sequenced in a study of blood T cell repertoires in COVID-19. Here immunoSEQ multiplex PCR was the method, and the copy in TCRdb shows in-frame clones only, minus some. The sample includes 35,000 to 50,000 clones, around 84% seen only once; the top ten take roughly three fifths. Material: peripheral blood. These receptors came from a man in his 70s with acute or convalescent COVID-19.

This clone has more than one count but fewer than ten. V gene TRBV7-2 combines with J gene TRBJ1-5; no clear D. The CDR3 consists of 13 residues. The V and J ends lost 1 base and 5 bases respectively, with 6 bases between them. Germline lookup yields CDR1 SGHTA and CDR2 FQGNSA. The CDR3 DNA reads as TGTGCCAGCAGCTTAGACCGGGATCAGCCCCAGCATTTT. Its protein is CASSLDRDQPQHF.

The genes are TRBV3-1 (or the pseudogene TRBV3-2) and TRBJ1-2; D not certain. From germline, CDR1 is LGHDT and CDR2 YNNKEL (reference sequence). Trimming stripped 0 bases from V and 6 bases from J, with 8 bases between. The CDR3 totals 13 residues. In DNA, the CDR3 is TGTGCCAGCAGCCAAGATTATTCGGATGGCTACACCTTC. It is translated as CASSQDYSDGYTF.

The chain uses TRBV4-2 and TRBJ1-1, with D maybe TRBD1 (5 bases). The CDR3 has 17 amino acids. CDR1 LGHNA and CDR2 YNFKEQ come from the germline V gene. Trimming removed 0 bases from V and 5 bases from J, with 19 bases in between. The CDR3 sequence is CASSQDGTPGEGTEAFF. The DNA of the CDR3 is TGTGCCAGCAGCCAAGATGGCACCCCGGGAGAGGGGACTGAAGCTTTCTTT.

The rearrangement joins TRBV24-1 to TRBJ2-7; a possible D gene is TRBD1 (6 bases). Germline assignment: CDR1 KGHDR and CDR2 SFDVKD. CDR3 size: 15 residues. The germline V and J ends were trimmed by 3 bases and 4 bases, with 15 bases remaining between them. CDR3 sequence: CATSDPMTGEYEQYF. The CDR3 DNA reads TGTGCCACCAGTGATCCCATGACAGGAGAATACGAGCAGTACTTC.

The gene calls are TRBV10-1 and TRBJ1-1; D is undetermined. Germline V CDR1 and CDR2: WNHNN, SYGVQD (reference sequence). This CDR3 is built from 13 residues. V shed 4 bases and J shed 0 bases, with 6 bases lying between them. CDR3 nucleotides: TGCGCCAGCAGTGGACAATTGAACACTGAAGCTTTCTTT. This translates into CASSGQLNTEAFF.

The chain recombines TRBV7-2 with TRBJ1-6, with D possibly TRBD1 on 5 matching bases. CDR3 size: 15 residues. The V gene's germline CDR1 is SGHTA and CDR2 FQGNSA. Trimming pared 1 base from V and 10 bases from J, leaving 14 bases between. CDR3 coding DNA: TGTGCCAGCAGCTTAGGCTCCAGGGAAGGATCACCCCTCCACTTT. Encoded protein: CASSLGSREGSPLHF.

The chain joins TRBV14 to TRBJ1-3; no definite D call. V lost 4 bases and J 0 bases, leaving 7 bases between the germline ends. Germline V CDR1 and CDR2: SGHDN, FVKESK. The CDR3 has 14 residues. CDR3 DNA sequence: TGTGCCAGCAGCCCCCGGAGCTCTGGAAACACCATATATTTT. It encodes CASSPRSSGNTIYF.

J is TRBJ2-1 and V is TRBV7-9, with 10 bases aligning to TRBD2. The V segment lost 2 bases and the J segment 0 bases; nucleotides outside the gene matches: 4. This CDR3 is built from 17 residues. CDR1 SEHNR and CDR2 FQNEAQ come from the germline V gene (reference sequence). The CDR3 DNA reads TGTGCCAGCAGCTTAACGACTAGCGGGTTCTCCTACAATGAGCAGTTCTTC. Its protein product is CASSLTTSGFSYNEQFF. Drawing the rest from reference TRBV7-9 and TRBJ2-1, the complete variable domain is DTGVSQNPRHKITKRGQNVTFRCDPISEHNRLYWYRQTLGQGPEFLTYFQNEAQLEKSRLLSDRFSAERPKGSFSTLEIQRTEQGDSAMYLCASSLTTSGFSYNEQFFGPGTRLTVL.

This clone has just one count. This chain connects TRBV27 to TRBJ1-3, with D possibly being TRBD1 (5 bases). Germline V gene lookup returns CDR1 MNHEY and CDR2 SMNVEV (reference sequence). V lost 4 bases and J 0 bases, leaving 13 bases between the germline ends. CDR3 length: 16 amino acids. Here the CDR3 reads CASSSFQGLSGNTIYF. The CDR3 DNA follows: TGTGCCAGCAGTTCTTTTCAGGGCCTCTCTGGAAACACCATATATTTT.

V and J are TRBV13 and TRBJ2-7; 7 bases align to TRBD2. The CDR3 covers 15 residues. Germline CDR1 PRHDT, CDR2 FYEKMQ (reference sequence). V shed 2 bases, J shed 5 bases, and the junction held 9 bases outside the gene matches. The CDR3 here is CASSLQLAGADEQYF. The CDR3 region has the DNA TGTGCCAGCAGCTTACAACTCGCGGGAGCCGACGAGCAGTACTTC. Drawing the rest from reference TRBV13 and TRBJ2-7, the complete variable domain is AAGVIQSPRHLIKEKRETATLKCYPIPRHDTVYWYQQGPGQDPQFLISFYEKMQSDKGSIPDRFSAQQFSDYHSELNMSSLELGDSALYFCASSLQLAGADEQYFGPGTRLTVT.

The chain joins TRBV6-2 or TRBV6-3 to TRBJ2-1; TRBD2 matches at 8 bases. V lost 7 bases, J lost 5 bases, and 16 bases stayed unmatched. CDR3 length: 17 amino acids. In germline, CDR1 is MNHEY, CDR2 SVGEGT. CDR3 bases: TGTGCCAGCACCCCTTGGGGCGGGAGGAGCCCACACAATGAGCAGTTCTTC. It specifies CASTPWGGRSPHNEQFF.

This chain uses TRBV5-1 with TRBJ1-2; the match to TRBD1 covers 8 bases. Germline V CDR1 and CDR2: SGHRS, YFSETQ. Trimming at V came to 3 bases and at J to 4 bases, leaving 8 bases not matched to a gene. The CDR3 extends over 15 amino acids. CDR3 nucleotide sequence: TGCGCCAGCAGCTCAAATCCCGGGACAGGCTATGGCTACACCTTC. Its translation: CASSSNPGTGYGYTF.

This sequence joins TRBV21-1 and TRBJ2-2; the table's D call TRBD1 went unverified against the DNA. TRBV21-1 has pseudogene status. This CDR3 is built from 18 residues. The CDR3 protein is CASSKGEDREKNTGELFF. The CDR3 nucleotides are TGTGCCAGCAGCAAAGGCGAAGACAGGGAGAAGAACACCGGGGAGCTGTTTTTT.

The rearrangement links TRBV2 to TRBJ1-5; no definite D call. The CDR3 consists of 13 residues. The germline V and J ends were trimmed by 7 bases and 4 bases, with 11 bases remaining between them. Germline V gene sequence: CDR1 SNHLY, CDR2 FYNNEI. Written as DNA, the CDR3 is TGTGCCAGCAATTTAGACGGGAATCAGCCCCAGCATTTT. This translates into CASNLDGNQPQHF.

CDR3 protein: CAWSVGTGTLQETQYF. The CDR3 DNA is TGTGCCTGGAGTGTAGGGACAGGGACCCTCCAAGAGACCCAGTACTTC. The chain couples TRBV30 to TRBJ2-5; 9 bases are shared with TRBD1. The junction had 6 bases not matched to a gene; V was cut back by 0 bases and J by 1 base. The V gene's germline CDR1 is GTSNPN and CDR2 SVGIG (reference sequence). The CDR3 has 16 amino acids.

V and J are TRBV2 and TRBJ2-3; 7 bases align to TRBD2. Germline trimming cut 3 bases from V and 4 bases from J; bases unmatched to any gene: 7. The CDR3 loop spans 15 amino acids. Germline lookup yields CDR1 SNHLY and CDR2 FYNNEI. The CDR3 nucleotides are TGTGCCAGCAGTGACCCGGGAGGCCCTCCAGATACGCAGTATTTT. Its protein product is CASSDPGGPPDTQYF.

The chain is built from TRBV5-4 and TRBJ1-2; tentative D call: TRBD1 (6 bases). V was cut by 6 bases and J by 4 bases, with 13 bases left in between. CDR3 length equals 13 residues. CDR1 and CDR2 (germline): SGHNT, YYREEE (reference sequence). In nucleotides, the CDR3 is TGTGCCAGCACCAATGAGGGGGTCTATGGCTACACCTTC. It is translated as CASTNEGVYGYTF.